The T cell receptor beta chain under discussion was sequenced for a study of T cell responses to AZD1222 COVID-19 vaccine. Repertoires were generated with immunoSEQ multiplex PCR, while TCRdb's copy carries only in-frame clones and drops some. The table shows roughly 150,000 clones, with approximately 94% occurring only once. This clonotype originated in an adult who received the AZD1222 COVID-19 vaccine. Source: peripheral blood, taken 28 days after the second AZD1222 dose.

CDR3 sequence: CASSQSTTFGLAGLGTKNIQYF. For the CDR3, the DNA is TGTGCCAGCAGCCAATCAACCACGTTTGGACTAGCGGGATTGGGGACCAAAAACATTCAGTACTTC. The chain combines TRBV3-1 (or the pseudogene TRBV3-2) with TRBJ2-4; 12 nucleotides match TRBD2. J gave up 2 bases and V 2 bases, and 19 bases lay outside the gene matches. Germline V lookup: CDR1 LGHDT, CDR2 YNNKEL (reference sequence). CDR3 length equals 22 residues.